Listed below are T cell receptor beta chains from one sample, sequenced in a study of OX40 agonist ivuxolimab in advanced cancers. Clones were read by immunoSEQ multiplex PCR, and TCRdb kept only the in-frame ones, dropping some. The data hold approximately 18,000 clones, with around 80% observed a single time. This specimen consisted of CD4+ or CD8+ T cells sorted from blood, obtained in a trial of the OX40 agonist ivuxolimab. The origin of the receptors is an adult with an advanced solid tumor such as melanoma, head and neck, liver or kidney cancer. Both conserved end residues are trimmed from each CDR3.

TRBV6-5,TRBJ2-5,ASSYGLSGETQY
TRBV10-1,TRBJ2-2,ASSLTGGLNTGELF
TRBV4-3,TRBJ2-3,ASSQGLAGAIVTDTQY
TRBV27,TRBJ2-7,ASSSLGQGVNEQY
TRBV7-7,TRBJ2-7,ASSQQLGTSYEQY
TRBV4-2,TRBJ2-2,ASSLPQAGGPRELF
TRBV4-3,TRBJ1-1,ASSQASRGGTEAF
TRBV5-4,TRBJ1-5,ASTSGYQPQH
TRBV7-8,TRBJ2-3,ASSELAGARTDTQY
TRBV7-9,TRBJ2-5,ASSLRWTQY
TRBV9,TRBJ1-2,ASSSPGQAHYGYT
TRBV30,TRBJ1-1,AWSVGGGTF
TRBV7-2,TRBJ1-5,ASSLGNRGDQPQH
TRBV10-3,TRBJ2-7,AISDRTSGSSYEQY
TRBV12-2,TRBJ2-7,ASRLSRAGQRAYEQY
TRBV7-8,TRBJ1-5,ASSPLGLGPPGNQPQH
TRBV10-2,TRBJ2-1,ASSDLNGHRKEYNEQF
TRBV27,TRBJ2-1,ASSLGSVNEQF
TRBV19,TRBJ1-2,ASSIQGSYYGYT
TRBV25-1,TRBJ2-3,ASSMVGSTDTQY
TRBV27,TRBJ1-2,ASSLSRNYGYT
TRBV19,TRBJ2-1,ASSISGNNNEQF
TRBV2,NA,ASSEALAGEYEQY
TRBV15,TRBJ1-1,ATRGEMNTEAF
TRBV19,TRBJ1-1,ASSIHRNTEAF
TRBV6-1,TRBJ2-7,ASSWTGLLYEQY
TRBV27,TRBJ1-6,ASSFGDLNSPLH
TRBV5-6,TRBJ2-7,ASSFAPNYEQY
TRBV7-9,TRBJ2-4,ASSSWLNIQY
TRBV27,TRBJ2-7,ASSLLQGSYEQY
TRBV2,TRBJ1-3,ASTGQGLAGNTIY
TRBV7-2,TRBJ2-1,ASSFGGAAEQF
TRBV4-1,TRBJ2-1,ASSQEGHNEQF
TRBV4-1,TRBJ2-5,ASSPYLASGSLTETQY
TRBV4-3,TRBJ2-1,ASSPRTGTEQF
TRBV7-6,TRBJ1-1,ASSYRSGTEAF
TRBV5-5,TRBJ1-3,ASSLPTGLPGNTIY
TRBV7-9,TRBJ1-2,ASSLSGSIYGYT
TRBV5-4,NA,ASSLLLGQGAHEQY
TRBV19,TRBJ1-2,ASSMAGGEINYGYT
TRBV5-5,TRBJ1-3,ASSLGGKAGNTIY
TRBV11-2,TRBJ1-2,ASSTGQFNYGYT
TRBV27,TRBJ1-3,ASSLSPSSGNTIY
TRBV28,TRBJ2-1,ASSTSGRFNEQF
TRBV19,TRBJ1-6,ASKLQPDYNSPLH
TRBV28,TRBJ1-2,ASSRGLYGYT